Sequencing of this T cell receptor (beta chain) was carried out in a study of early T cells in non-severe SARS-CoV-2 infection. This clonotype appeared many times. TCRdb used MiXCR to reprocess the 5' RACE reads, holding one entry per CDR3 protein. Here the sample spans around 62,000 distinct CDR3 sequences, 4.9% being singletons. Germline CDR1 SQVTM, CDR2 ANQGSEA. With 0 bases clipped from V and 5 bases from J, the junction kept 7 bases outside the gene matches. This CDR3 is built from 15 residues. This receptor was taken from an adult who was a healthcare worker with PCR-confirmed SARS-CoV-2 infection or an uninfected control (not recorded which). This rearrangement joins TRBV29-1 to TRBJ2-1, with 7 positions matching TRBD2. What was sequenced was whole blood. CDR3 coding DNA: TGCAGCGTTGAAGATTGGAGCGGGATCAACAATGAGCAGTTCTTC. Encoded protein: CSVEDWSGINNEQFF.